This T cell receptor (beta chain) was sequenced during a study of T cells after yellow fever vaccination. Points on this clonotype: The antigen is not known.

Germline CDR1 and CDR2: ENHRY and SYGVKD. The CDR3 loop spans 13 amino acids. Trimming removed 10 bases from V and 4 bases from J, with 16 bases in between. Template-switching 5'RACE yielded the TCR cDNA; a universal primer site and UMIs were added in the process. TCRdb ran MiXCR on the 5' RACE reads and lists one entry per CDR3 protein. The sample contains 300,000 to 350,000 distinct CDR3 sequences, around 4.1% of which appear only once. The study's findings and limits: Contaminating bulk clonotypes could be abundant in FACS-sorted repertoires. The secondary response was weaker but peaked faster, day 5 versus 15. The booster response re-showed most primary clones: over 95% CD4, around 90% CD8.

The starting material was PBMCs, obtained 5 days after the yellow fever booster vaccination. The rearrangement links TRBV10-3 to TRBJ1-2, with a tentative D call TRBD1 (6 bases). The sequence came from a man aged 18 to 29 who received the YFV17D yellow fever vaccine. CDR3 loop: CATSETGPYGYTF. Written as DNA, the CDR3 is TGTGCCACCTCAGAGACAGGACCCTATGGCTACACCTTC.